This T cell receptor beta chain was recorded in a study of Tregs in tolerant kidney transplant recipients (dated by TCRdb to 2018 to 2020). For the study in its entirety: Before combined kidney and bone marrow transplantation, this study identified donor-specific regulatory T cells using TCRbeta sequencing and then followed those same cells after transplant. In a few healthy controls, several methods of expanding Tregs specific for an allogeneic donor were compared by TCRbeta repertoire sequencing. Study-wide conclusions, independent of this receptor: The study was constrained by small patient numbers, and validation of the findings is required in larger populations and under other immunosuppression protocols. Biological reproducibility was not directly addressed, though technical replication error appeared minimal. The most biologically relevant and donor-specific TCRbeta repertoire appeared to be identified by expanding Tregs with activated donor B cells.

V lost 7 bases and J lost 2 bases; the stretch between them is 15 bases long. Counted from cysteine to phenylalanine, this CDR3 has 15 amino acids. Here the CDR3 DNA is all that survives: 45 bases in frame from base 1. For CDR1 and CDR2, the germline V gene lists SNHLY and FYNNEI. Unstimulated Tregs (CD4+CD25+CD127-), CD4+ non-Tregs (CD4+CD25-), CD4 and CD8 cells were FACS-sorted from thawed PBMCs. Healthy control blood was obtained either as purchased buffy coats or from healthy volunteers. Healthy control blood was processed to PBMCs with a Ficoll density gradient and then cryopreserved, whereas patient PBMCs were collected both before and after transplant. For TCRbeta CDR3 sequencing, genomic DNA was extracted from sorted cells using the QIAGEN DNeasy Blood and Tissue Kit. High-throughput TCRbeta CDR3 sequencing, which included PCR amplification with bias correction and internal controls, was done commercially through immunoSEQ. On the study's bioinformatics: Unique productive TCRbeta sequences were defined by CDR3 nucleotide sequence where primers matched, and otherwise by CDR3 amino acid sequence together with Vbeta and Jbeta genes. To correct for sorting error, sequences found in more than one sorted population at a frequency ratio of 2:1 or less were discarded, and the remaining shared sequences were assigned to the population with the higher frequency. Sequences were defined as donor-reactive when expanded at least 5-fold in CFSE-low cells versus unstimulated cells and present at a frequency of at least 0.01% in CFSE-low cells. Repertoire divergence was quantified by Jensen-Shannon divergence calculated from the top 100 TCRbeta sequences ranked by frequency. For samples with multiple sequencing runs, sorting error was corrected in each run separately before the runs were combined. TCRdb's version of the immuneACCESS table is confined to in-frame rearrangements and falls short of the full clone set. An unresolved V gene accounts for under half of the shortfall where checked; the remainder is of unknown origin. V, J and clone size were drawn from that table, and D and trimming were deduced from the DNA. Across this sample there are around 61,000 clones, with around four fifths seen only once. The top ten clones comprise 5.2% of the sample.

Comments on this clone: Its antigen is still unknown. Base qualities are not recorded, but no much larger clone differs from it by a single base.

This receptor was identified in a human donor in good health. Sequencing input: CD4+ T cells from blood. This chain joins TRBV2 to TRBJ1-5; matching of 6 bases hints at TRBD1 as the D gene. CDR3 sequence: CASKGHKGGNQPQHF. The nucleotide sequence reads TGTGCCAGCAAGGGACACAAAGGGGGCAATCAGCCCCAGCATTTT.